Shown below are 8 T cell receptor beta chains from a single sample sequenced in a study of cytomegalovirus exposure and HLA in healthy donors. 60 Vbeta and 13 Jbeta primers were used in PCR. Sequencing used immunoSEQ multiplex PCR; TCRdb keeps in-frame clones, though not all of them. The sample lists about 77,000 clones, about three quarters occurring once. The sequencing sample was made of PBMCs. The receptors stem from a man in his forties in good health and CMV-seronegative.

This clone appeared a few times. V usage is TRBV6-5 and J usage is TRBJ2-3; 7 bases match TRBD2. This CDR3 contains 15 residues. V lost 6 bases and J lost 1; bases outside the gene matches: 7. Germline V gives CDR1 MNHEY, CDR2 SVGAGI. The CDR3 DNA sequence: TGTGCCAGCAGCCTGCGAGCGGGACGCACAGATACGCAGTATTTT. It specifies CASSLRAGRTDTQYF.

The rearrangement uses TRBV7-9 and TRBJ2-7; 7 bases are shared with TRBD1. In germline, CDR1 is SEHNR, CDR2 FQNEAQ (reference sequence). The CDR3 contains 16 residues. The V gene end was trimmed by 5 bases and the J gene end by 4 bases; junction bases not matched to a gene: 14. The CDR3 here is CASSRGTVNRPYEQYF. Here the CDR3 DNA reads TGTGCCAGCAGCAGAGGGACAGTTAATCGACCGTACGAGCAGTACTTC.

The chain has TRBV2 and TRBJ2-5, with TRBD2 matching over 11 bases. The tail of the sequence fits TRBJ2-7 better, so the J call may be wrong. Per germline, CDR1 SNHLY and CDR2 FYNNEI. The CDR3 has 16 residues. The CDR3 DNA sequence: TGTGCCAGCAGTGTATCCCTGACTAGCGGGACCCCCGAGCAGTACTTC. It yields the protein CASSVSLTSGTPEQYF.

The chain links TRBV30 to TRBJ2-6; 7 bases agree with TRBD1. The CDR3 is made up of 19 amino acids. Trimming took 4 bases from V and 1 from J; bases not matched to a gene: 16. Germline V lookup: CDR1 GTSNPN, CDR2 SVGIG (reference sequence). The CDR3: CAWTKRGGEWLSGANVLTF. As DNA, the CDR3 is TGTGCCTGGACAAAGCGAGGGGGCGAGTGGCTTTCTGGGGCCAACGTCCTGACTTTC. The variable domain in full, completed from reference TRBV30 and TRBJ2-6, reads SQTIHQWPATLVQPVGSPLSLECTVEGTSNPNLYWYRQAAGRGLQLLFYSVGIGQISSEVPQNLSASRPQDRQFILSSKKLLLSDSGFYLCAWTKRGGEWLSGANVLTFGAGSRLTVL.

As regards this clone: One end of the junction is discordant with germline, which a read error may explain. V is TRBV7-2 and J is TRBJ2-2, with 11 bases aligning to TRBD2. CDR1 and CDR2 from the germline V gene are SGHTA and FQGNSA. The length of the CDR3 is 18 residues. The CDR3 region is CASSPRLAGTSNTGELFF. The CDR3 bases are TGTGCCAGCAGCCCCCGACTAGCGGGAACCTCGAATACCGGGGAGCTGTTTTTT.

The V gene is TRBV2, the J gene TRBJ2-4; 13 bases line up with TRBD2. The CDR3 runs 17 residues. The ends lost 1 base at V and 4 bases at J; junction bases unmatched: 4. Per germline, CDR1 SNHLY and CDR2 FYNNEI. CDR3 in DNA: TGTGCCAGCAGTGAAGACGGGACTAGCGGGACTAAAAACATTCAGTACTTC. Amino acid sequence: CASSEDGTSGTKNIQYF.

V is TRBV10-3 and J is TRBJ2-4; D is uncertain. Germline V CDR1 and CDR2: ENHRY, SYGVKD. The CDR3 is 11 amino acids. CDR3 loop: CASGFENIQYF. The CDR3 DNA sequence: TGTGCATCAGGCTTTGAAAACATTCAGTACTTC.

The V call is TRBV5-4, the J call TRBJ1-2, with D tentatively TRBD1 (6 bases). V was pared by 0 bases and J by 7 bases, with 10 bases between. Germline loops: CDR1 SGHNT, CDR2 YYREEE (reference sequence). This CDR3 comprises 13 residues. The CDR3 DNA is TGTGCCAGCAGCTTGGCGGGGGGCTTTGGCTACACCTTC. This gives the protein CASSLAGGFGYTF.